This T cell receptor (beta chain) was profiled in a study of long-term antiretroviral therapy in people with HIV. Findings and limits, study-wide: Participants lacked recorded data on ART adherence, viral resistance or therapy changes. HIV repertoires spanned tighter CDR3 length ranges than controls did.

A word on this clone: Its specificity is unknown.

The authors ran the immunoSEQ assay, v3.0, at survey level. The method was immunoSEQ multiplex PCR; TCRdb's version includes in-frame clones alone and lacks a portion of them. The sample lists some 21,000 clones; roughly 76% were seen once. CDR1 SGDLS and CDR2 YYNGEE come from the germline V gene. Trimming took off 3 bases at V and 4 bases at J, with 21 bases between the two ends. The CDR3 sequence is 17 residues long. Every one of the participants with HIV received treatment in the United States. Samples held 1-10 million cryopreserved PBMC before DNA extraction. The rearrangement uses TRBV9 and TRBJ2-3; D may be TRBD2 (6 bases). Sequenced here: unsorted PBMCs, sampled less than 1.8 years before starting antiretroviral therapy. This clonotype was obtained from a woman between 40 and 50 years old with HIV. For the CDR3, the DNA is TGTGCCAGCAGCGCTTCACATAGCGGAGAGGTGGCAGATACGCAGTATTTT. Its translation: CASSASHSGEVADTQYF.